The 21 T cell receptor beta chains in this list originate from one sample, sequenced in a study of CD8+ T cells in alopecia areata. Treatment denoted: oral pan-JAK inhibitor, 5-10 mg twice daily. Reverse transcribed after extraction, RNA yielded cDNA as the sequencing template. Some clones are missing from TCRdb's copy, which holds only in-frame ones; the method was immunoSEQ multiplex PCR. The table has some 120,000 clones, around 60% seen once. The material was CD4+ T cells sorted from blood, obtained at week 4, from a patient treated with tofacitinib. These receptors came from a human donor with alopecia areata.

This chain uses TRBV4-1 with TRBJ2-3; D call uncertain. The CDR3 runs to 14 residues. CDR1 is MGHRA, CDR2 YSYEKL, per germline. Trimming left V 0 bases short and J 6 bases short, with 10 bases between. The chain's CDR3 is CASSQDMGSDTQYF. In DNA form, the CDR3 reads TGCGCCAGCAGCCAAGATATGGGGTCGGATACGCAGTATTTT.

The gene calls are TRBV6-6 and TRBJ2-2; D uncertain. Per germline, CDR1 MNHNY and CDR2 SVGAGI (reference sequence). Between the trimmed V and J ends, which lost 7 bases and 4 bases, there was a span of 4 bases. The CDR3 is 11 residues long. The CDR3 loop is CASTITGELFF. The CDR3 DNA is TGTGCCAGCACCATCACCGGGGAGCTGTTTTTT.

The rearrangement links TRBV30 to TRBJ2-7; D not certain. The CDR3 has 14 residues. The V gene lost 3 bases and the J gene lost 2 bases, with 14 bases spanning the gap. Looked up from germline, CDR1 is GTSNPN and CDR2 is SVGIG (reference sequence). The CDR3 coding sequence is TGTGCCTGGAGCGCGTCGGTCGGCCCCTACGAGCAGTACTTC. Protein sequence: CAWSASVGPYEQYF.

The V call is TRBV27, the J call TRBJ1-6, with D perhaps TRBD1 (5 bases). Germline V gene data show CDR1 as MNHEY and CDR2 as SMNVEV (reference sequence). This CDR3 is built from 15 residues. Deletions cut 5 bases from V and 7 bases from J, with 15 bases between. The CDR3 nucleotides read TGTGCCAGCAGTAACCGGGTTGGGGACAATTCACCCCTCCACTTT. The encoded protein is CASSNRVGDNSPLHF.

V gene TRBV4-2 combines with J gene TRBJ2-1; TRBD2 matches 9 bases. V dropped 0 bases and J dropped 5; count of bases not matched to a gene: 5. There are 16 residues in the CDR3. The germline V gene has CDR1 LGHNA and CDR2 YNFKEQ. In DNA, the CDR3 is TGTGCCAGCAGCCAAGAACATGGCGGGAGGGACAATGAGCAGTTCTTC. Encoded protein: CASSQEHGGRDNEQFF.

The gene calls are TRBV25-1 and TRBJ1-2; 7 bases align to TRBD1. There are 15 residues in the CDR3. Germline assignment: CDR1 MGHDK and CDR2 SYGVNS. V lost 0 bases and J lost 4; bases outside the gene matches: 5. CDR3 amino acids: CASSEYAGGSYGYTF. For the CDR3, the DNA is TGTGCCAGCAGTGAATACGCAGGGGGGTCCTATGGCTACACCTTC.

This chain joins TRBV5-4 and TRBJ2-1, with 7 bases lining up with TRBD1. V lost 2 bases, J lost 7 bases, and 3 bases stayed unmatched. The CDR3 covers 13 residues. Germline CDR1 reads SGHNT; CDR2 reads YYREEE (reference sequence). Here the CDR3 DNA reads TGTGCCAGCAGCTTACAGGGGAATAATGAGCAGTTCTTC. Translated: CASSLQGNNEQFF.

CDR3 region: CAWSRHSSGNTIYF. The DNA of the CDR3 is TGTGCCTGGAGTCGACACAGCTCTGGAAACACCATATATTTT. The V and J genes are TRBV30 and TRBJ1-3; D is uncertain. The CDR3 runs 14 residues. V gave up 2 bases and J gave up 0 bases, with 8 bases separating them. Germline CDR1 reads GTSNPN; CDR2 reads SVGIG (reference sequence).

The chain links TRBV29-1 to TRBJ1-5, with no clear D. Looked up from germline, CDR1 is SQVTM and CDR2 is ANQGSEA. There are 14 residues in the CDR3. V was clipped by 4 bases and J by 5 bases, with 15 bases between them. CDR3 sequence reads: CSVVLTGRDQPQHF. The CDR3 bases are TGCAGCGTTGTCCTGACGGGTAGGGATCAGCCCCAGCATTTT.

The V call is TRBV7-2, the J call TRBJ2-3; perhaps TRBD2 as D (7 bases). The CDR3 consists of 15 residues. Germline V CDR1 and CDR2: SGHTA, FQGNSA. The V end lost 4 bases, the J end lost 1 base, and 12 bases lay between the germline ends. The CDR3 loop is CASSSGGRRTDTQYF. DNA of the CDR3: TGTGCCAGCAGCTCCGGGGGGCGCCGCACAGATACGCAGTATTTT.

This clone was observed a handful of times. The CDR3 DNA reads TGCAGCGCTGGGAGAGCCGGGACTTACAATGAGCAGTTCTTC. Its translation: CSAGRAGTYNEQFF. The chain carries TRBV29-1 and TRBJ2-1; a weak D match, TRBD2 (6 bases). Trimming pared 7 bases from V and 4 bases from J, leaving 17 bases between. The CDR3 covers 14 residues. Germline V gene sequence: CDR1 SQVTM, CDR2 ANQGSEA.

Only a few counts were recorded for this clone. This chain connects TRBV27 to TRBJ1-2; no definite D call. Germline assignment: CDR1 MNHEY and CDR2 SMNVEV (reference sequence). There are 12 residues in the CDR3. Trimming took 7 bases from V and 4 from J, leaving 10 bases between them. The CDR3 here is CASTTAGYGYTF. CDR3 nucleotides: TGTGCCAGCACCACCGCGGGCTATGGCTACACCTTC.

J is TRBJ2-5 and V is TRBV2; maybe TRBD2 (6 bases). The CDR3 covers 12 residues. CDR1 is SNHLY and CDR2 is FYNNEI in the germline V gene. V lost 8 bases to trimming and J lost 0 bases, with 7 bases between them. CDR3 sequence: CASSSDQETQYF. For the CDR3, the DNA is TGTGCCAGCTCTAGCGACCAAGAGACCCAGTACTTC.

The genes are TRBV29-1 and TRBJ2-3, with 8 bases lining up with TRBD2. The CDR3 covers 14 residues. CDR1 SQVTM and CDR2 ANQGSEA come from the germline V gene. The ends lost 4 bases at V and 8 bases at J; junction bases unmatched: 11. The CDR3 DNA is TGCAGCGTTGCCGGGGGGGCATCAACGAGTACGCAGTATTTT. As protein: CSVAGGASTSTQYF.

This chain's CDR3 is CAWGHTGGARNIQYF. The CDR3 DNA reads as TGTGCCTGGGGTCACACAGGGGGCGCGAGAAACATTCAGTACTTC. V and J are TRBV30 and TRBJ2-4, with 9 bases lining up with TRBD1. This CDR3 has 15 amino acids. Germline lookup yields CDR1 GTSNPN and CDR2 SVGIG (reference sequence). V lost 5 bases, J lost 6 bases, and 11 bases stayed unmatched.

The V and J genes are TRBV6-4 and TRBJ2-3; 11 bases match TRBD2. Germline trimming cut 5 bases from V and 3 bases from J; bases unmatched to any gene: 7. Germline CDR1 and CDR2: MRHNA and SNTAGT. This CDR3 has 16 residues. Written as DNA, the CDR3 is TGTGCCAGCAGTCCCCGACTAGCGGGGACTACAGATACGCAGTATTTT. It codes for CASSPRLAGTTDTQYF.

J is TRBJ2-3 and V is TRBV6-5; D ambiguous. Looked up from germline, CDR1 is MNHEY and CDR2 is SVGAGI. The ends were cut back, 5 bases at V and 2 bases at J, with 5 bases in the middle. The CDR3 consists of 12 residues. CDR3 amino acids: CASSRTTDTQYF. The CDR3 bases are TGTGCCAGCAGTCGAACCACAGATACGCAGTATTTT.

This chain connects TRBV5-1 to TRBJ2-5, with a weak D call TRBD1 (5 bases). Germline-derived CDR1 and CDR2 are SGHRS and YFSETQ. Trimming cost V 2 bases and J 5 bases, with 10 bases left between them. This CDR3 contains 13 residues. For the CDR3, the DNA is TGCGCCAGCAGCTTACCAGGGTTGGAGACCCAGTACTTC. Its protein is CASSLPGLETQYF.

The rearrangement links TRBV4-1 to TRBJ1-1; D perhaps matches TRBD1 (6 bases). V was pared by 1 base and J by 8 bases, with 11 bases between. The CDR3 contains 13 residues. The germline CDR1 and CDR2 sequences are MGHRA and YSYEKL. DNA for the CDR3: TGCGCCAGCAGCCAAGGGATACAGGGCGAAGCTTTCTTT. Its translation is CASSQGIQGEAFF.

The V and J genes are TRBV27 and TRBJ2-7, with D unresolved. Trimming removed 2 bases at V and 0 bases at J, with 8 bases between. Germline V gene data show CDR1 as MNHEY and CDR2 as SMNVEV (reference sequence). This CDR3 has 14 residues. The CDR3 bases are TGTGCCAGCAGTTTAACGTTCCTCTCCTACGAGCAGTACTTC. It codes for CASSLTFLSYEQYF.

The genes are TRBV30 and TRBJ2-2; 7 bases agree with TRBD1. CDR1 and CDR2 from the germline V gene are GTSNPN and SVGIG (reference sequence). The junction had 4 bases not matched to a gene; V was cut back by 8 bases and J by 4 bases. The length of the CDR3 is 12 residues. The CDR3 DNA is TGTGCCGCGACAGGGTCCACCGGGGAGCTGTTTTTT. It encodes CAATGSTGELFF.